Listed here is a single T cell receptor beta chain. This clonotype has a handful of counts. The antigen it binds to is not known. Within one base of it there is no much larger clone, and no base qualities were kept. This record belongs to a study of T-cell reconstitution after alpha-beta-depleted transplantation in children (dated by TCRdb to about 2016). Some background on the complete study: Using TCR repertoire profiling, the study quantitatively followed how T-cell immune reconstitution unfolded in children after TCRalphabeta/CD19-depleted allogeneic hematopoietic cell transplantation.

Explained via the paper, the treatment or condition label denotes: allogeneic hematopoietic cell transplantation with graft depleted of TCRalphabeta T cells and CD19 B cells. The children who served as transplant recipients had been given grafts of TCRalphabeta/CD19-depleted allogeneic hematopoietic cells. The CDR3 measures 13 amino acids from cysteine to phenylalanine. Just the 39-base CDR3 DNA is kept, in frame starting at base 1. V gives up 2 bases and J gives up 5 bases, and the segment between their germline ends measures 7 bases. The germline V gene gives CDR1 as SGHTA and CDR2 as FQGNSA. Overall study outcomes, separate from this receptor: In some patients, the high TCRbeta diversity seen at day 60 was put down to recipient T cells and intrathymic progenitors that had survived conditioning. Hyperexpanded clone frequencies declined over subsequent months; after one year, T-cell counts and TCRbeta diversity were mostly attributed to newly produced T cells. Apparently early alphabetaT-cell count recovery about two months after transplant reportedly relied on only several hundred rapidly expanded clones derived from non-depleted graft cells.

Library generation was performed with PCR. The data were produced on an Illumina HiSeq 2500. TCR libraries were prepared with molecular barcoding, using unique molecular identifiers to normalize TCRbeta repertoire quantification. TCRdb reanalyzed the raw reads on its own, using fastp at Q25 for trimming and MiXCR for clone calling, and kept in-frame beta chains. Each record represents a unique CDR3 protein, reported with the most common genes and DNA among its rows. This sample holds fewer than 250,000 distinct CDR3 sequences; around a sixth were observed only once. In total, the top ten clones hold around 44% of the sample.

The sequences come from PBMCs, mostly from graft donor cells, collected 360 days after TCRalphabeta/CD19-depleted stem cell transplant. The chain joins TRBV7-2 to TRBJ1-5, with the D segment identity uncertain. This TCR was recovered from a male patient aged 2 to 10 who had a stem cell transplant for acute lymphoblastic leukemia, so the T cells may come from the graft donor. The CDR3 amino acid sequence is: CASSLRRYQPQHF. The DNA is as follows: TGTGCCAGCAGCTTAAGGAGATATCAGCCCCAGCATTTT. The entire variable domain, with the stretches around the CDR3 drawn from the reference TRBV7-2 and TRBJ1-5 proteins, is GAGVSQSPSNKVTEKGKDVELRCDPISGHTALYWYRQSLGQGLEFLIYFQGNSAPDKSGLPSDRFSAERTGGSVSTLTIQRTQQEDSAVYLCASSLRRYQPQHFGDGTRLSIL.